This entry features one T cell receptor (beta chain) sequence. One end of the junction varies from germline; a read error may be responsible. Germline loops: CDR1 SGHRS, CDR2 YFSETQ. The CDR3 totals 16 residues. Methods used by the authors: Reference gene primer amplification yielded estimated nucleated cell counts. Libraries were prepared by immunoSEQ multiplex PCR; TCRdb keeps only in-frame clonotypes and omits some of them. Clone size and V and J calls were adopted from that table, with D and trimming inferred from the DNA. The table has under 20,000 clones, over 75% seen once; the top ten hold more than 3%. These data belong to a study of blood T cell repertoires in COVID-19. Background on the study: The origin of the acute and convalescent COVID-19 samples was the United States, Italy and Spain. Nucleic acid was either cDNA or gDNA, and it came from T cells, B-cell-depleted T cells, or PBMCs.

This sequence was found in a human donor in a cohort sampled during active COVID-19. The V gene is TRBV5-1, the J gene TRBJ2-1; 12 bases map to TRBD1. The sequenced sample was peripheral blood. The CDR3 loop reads CASNLGQGASYNEQFF. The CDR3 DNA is TGCGCCAGCAACTTGGGACAGGGGGCCTCCTACAATGAGCAGTTCTTC.